This note documents a single T cell receptor beta chain sequence. The sample comes from a study of blood T cell repertoires in COVID-19. How the authors handled the data: Reference gene primer amplification gave nucleated cell count estimates. Clones were read by immunoSEQ multiplex PCR, and TCRdb kept only the in-frame ones, dropping some. From that table come the V and J calls and clone size; the DNA was used to work out D and trimming. The sample has about 250,000 clones, 88% seen once. Germline lookup yields CDR1 MNHEY and CDR2 SMNVEV (reference sequence). The CDR3 has 12 amino acids. The V gene lost 5 bases and the J gene lost 11 bases, with 10 bases spanning the gap.

The sequence came from a man aged 80 or over with acute or convalescent COVID-19. The sequenced sample was peripheral blood. The chain carries TRBV27 and TRBJ1-6, with D maybe TRBD1 (6 bases). DNA of the CDR3: TGTGCCAGCAGTATCAGGGGTACACCCCTCCACTTT. Its translation: CASSIRGTPLHF.